This TCR beta chain was documented in a study of blood T cell repertoires in COVID-19. Clones were sequenced by immunoSEQ multiplex PCR, and TCRdb holds only the in-frame ones, with some missing. Of 350,000 to 450,000 clones listed, 85% to 90% are singletons. Germline V gene data show CDR1 as LNHDA and CDR2 as SQIVND (reference sequence). The CDR3 totals 15 residues. V shed 4 bases and J shed 2 bases, with 12 bases lying between them. This clone was seen once. This receptor was taken from a woman between 25 and 40 years old who had recovered from COVID-19. Sequenced material: PBMCs or T cells enriched from blood (not recorded which). The V and J genes are TRBV19 and TRBJ1-5, with unresolved D. The CDR3 loop reads CASSRGGLGNQPQHF. CDR3 nucleotide sequence: TGTGCCAGTAGTAGAGGAGGGTTGGGCAATCAGCCCCAGCATTTT. Using reference TRBV19 and TRBJ1-5 for the parts outside the CDR3, the full variable domain is DGGITQSPKYLFRKEGQNVTLSCEQNLNHDAMYWYRQDPGQGLRLIYYSQIVNDFQKGDIAEGYSVSREKKESFPLTVTSAQKNPTAFYLCASSRGGLGNQPQHFGDGTRLSIL.